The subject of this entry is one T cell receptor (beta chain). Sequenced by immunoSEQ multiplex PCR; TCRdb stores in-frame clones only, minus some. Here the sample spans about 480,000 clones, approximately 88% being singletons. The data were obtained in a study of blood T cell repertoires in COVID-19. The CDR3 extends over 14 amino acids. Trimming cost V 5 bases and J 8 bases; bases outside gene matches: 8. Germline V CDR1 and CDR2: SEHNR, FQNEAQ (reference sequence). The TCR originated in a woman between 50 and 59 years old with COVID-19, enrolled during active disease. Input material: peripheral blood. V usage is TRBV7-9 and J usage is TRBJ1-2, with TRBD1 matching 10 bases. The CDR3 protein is CASSRTGGSAGYTF. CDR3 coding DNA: TGTGCCAGCAGCCGGACAGGGGGTTCAGCCGGCTACACCTTC.